This TCR beta chain was sequenced in a study of blood T cell repertoires in COVID-19 (dated by TCRdb to 2018 to 2020). Regarding the research as a whole: Collaborator samples came from the United States, Italy and Spain and covered acute and convalescent phases of COVID-19. The material from the prospective study consisted of cDNA or gDNA derived from T cells, B-cell-depleted T cells, or PBMCs. Deeply sampled blood TCRbeta repertoires from subjects exposed to, actively infected with, or recovered from COVID-19 were included in the dataset. The repertoires were released in a freely available public database intended as a resource for research on the immune response to SARS-CoV-2. The samples were drawn from two sources: the first 160 participants of the ongoing ImmuneRACE study, and 1,200 or so subjects contributed by 6 global collaborators. Nearly every sample came with metadata listing a de-identified subject ID, COVID-19 status, age in years and sex. Where available, HLA class I and class II types were taken from metadata supplied by the sample provider and were not determined by assay-based typing. Broad study findings and their caveats: The quantity of clinical and demographic metadata differed by source and by participant and was supplied without curation.

The immunoSEQ Assay, a bias-controlled multiplex PCR, was used to amplify TCRbeta CDR3 regions from genomic DNA. The study's own analysis went as follows. The number of nucleated cells in each sample was estimated by amplification of reference gene primers within the assay. To quantify the absolute abundance of each unique TCRbeta CDR3 rearrangement, sequence reads were collapsed and filtered. Productive Simpson clonality was computed per sample as the square root of Simpson's diversity index over productive rearrangements. TCRdb holds this immuneACCESS table with in-frame rearrangements only. Some clones are missing; in checked studies, unresolved V genes explain under half, and the rest has no known cause. The D gene and trimming were derived from the DNA, and the V and J assignments and clone size from that table. Present in this sample are about 260,000 clones, about 83% of which were seen just once. The ten largest clones represent roughly 2% of the sample.

The germline V gene (reference sequence) gives CDR1 as DFQATT and CDR2 as SNEGSKA. The CDR3 goes from the cysteine to the phenylalanine over 11 residues. Only the CDR3 portion is preserved as DNA: 33 bases, with reading frame beginning at the first base. V trim: 6 bases; J trim: 10 bases; unmatched bases: 8. Participants in the prospective study were enrolled through a virtual design, were aged about 18 to 100 years, and lived in under 25 United States geographic areas. To assign participants to cohorts, the prospective study relied on clinical history that participants themselves reported in a screening survey and a study questionnaire. For ImmuneRACE Cohort 3, a participant was defined as recovered based on two consecutive negative NP/OP PCR tests, clearance by a healthcare professional, or resolution of symptoms. In the prospective study, mobile phlebotomists collected whole blood, serum and a nasopharyngeal or oropharyngeal swab from each participant. Prospective study participants could optionally give additional blood draws and questionnaires over an approximately 2-month period. Before DNA extraction, blood samples from the prospective study were shipped at room temperature or frozen.

As for this clone: Which antigen it targets is not known. No much larger clone exists at a distance of one base, and base qualities are not known.

The source of this sequence is a woman in her forties or fifties who had recovered from COVID-19. The chain was built from TRBV20-1 and TRBJ2-7; 8 nucleotides in the junction match TRBD1. Sequences were obtained from PBMCs or T cells enriched from blood (not recorded which). The CDR3 has the sequence CSAPNRGIQYF. The nucleotide sequence is TGCAGTGCCCCTAACAGGGGGATACAGTACTTC.